Below are 12 T cell receptor beta chains sequenced from a single sample in a study of blood T cell repertoires in COVID-19. Repertoires were generated with immunoSEQ multiplex PCR, while TCRdb's copy carries only in-frame clones and drops some. The repertoire holds 100,000 to 150,000 clones, about 89% seen once, with under 3% in the top ten. What was sequenced was peripheral blood. The receptor set was obtained from a man in his fifties or sixties with active COVID-19.

The chain couples TRBV30 to TRBJ1-2, with TRBD1 identical over 7 bases. The CDR3 runs to 13 residues. Germline loops: CDR1 GTSNPN, CDR2 SVGIG (reference sequence). V dropped 3 bases and J dropped 5; count of bases not matched to a gene: 6. CDR3 DNA: TGTGCCTGGAGGGCTCAGGGGGTTTATGGCTACACCTTC. Protein product: CAWRAQGVYGYTF.

The chain uses TRBV5-1 and TRBJ1-1; the match to TRBD1 covers 7 bases. Per the germline V gene, CDR1 is SGHRS and CDR2 is YFSETQ. Losses at the gene ends were 3 bases for V and 11 bases for J; bases not matched to a gene: 7. The length of the CDR3 is 12 residues. CDR3 sequence reads: CASSSQGRGAFF. The CDR3 coding sequence is TGCGCCAGCAGCTCACAGGGGAGAGGGGCTTTCTTT.

The chain couples TRBV30 to TRBJ2-5; the match to TRBD2 covers 11 bases. Germline trimming cut 3 bases from V and 5 bases from J; bases unmatched to any gene: 5. Per the germline V gene, CDR1 is GTSNPN and CDR2 is SVGIG (reference sequence). This CDR3 region has 14 residues. The CDR3 loop reads CAWSIAGGLETQYF. DNA of the CDR3: TGTGCCTGGAGCATAGCGGGGGGGCTTGAGACCCAGTACTTC.

The rearrangement links TRBV19 to TRBJ1-1; the D is unclear. Trimming removed 10 bases at V and 0 bases at J, with 15 bases between. The CDR3 extends over 14 amino acids. Per the germline V gene, CDR1 is LNHDA and CDR2 is SQIVND (reference sequence). Written as DNA, the CDR3 is TGTGCCACAAATCCGGGTTGGGTGAACACTGAAGCTTTCTTT. Translated: CATNPGWVNTEAFF.

The V and J genes are TRBV7-2 and TRBJ2-1; 10 bases match TRBD1. The CDR3 extends over 15 amino acids. Trimming took 5 bases from V and 2 from J; bases not matched to a gene: 3. Germline V gene sequence: CDR1 SGHTA, CDR2 FQGNSA. The CDR3 is CASSRGQGAYNEQFF. The CDR3 DNA reads as TGTGCCAGCAGCCGCGGACAGGGGGCCTACAATGAGCAGTTCTTC.

The rearrangement links TRBV4-1 to TRBJ2-3; 9 bases match TRBD2. Trimming at V came to 1 base and at J to 5 bases, leaving 10 bases not matched to a gene. The CDR3 is 17 amino acids. Germline V CDR1 and CDR2: MGHRA, YSYEKL. This chain's CDR3 is CASSQVMKGLALDTQYF. The CDR3 DNA reads as TGCGCCAGCAGCCAAGTGATGAAGGGACTAGCCCTAGATACGCAGTATTTT.

This clone has only one observation. V gene TRBV6-4 combines with J gene TRBJ1-5, with TRBD1 identical over 7 bases. After removal of 4 bases from V and 8 bases from J, the junction contained 5 bases not matched to a gene. Germline CDR1 and CDR2: MRHNA and SNTAGT. CDR3 length: 13 residues. The DNA of the CDR3 is TGTGCCAGCAGTGTGACAGGGAGTGAGCCCCAGCATTTT. This sequence encodes CASSVTGSEPQHF.

This chain connects TRBV4-3 to TRBJ2-7, with D possibly matching TRBD2 (5 bases). The V gene lost 4 bases and the J gene lost 3 bases, with 13 bases spanning the gap. The germline V gene has CDR1 LGHNA and CDR2 YSLEER. This CDR3 contains 14 residues. The CDR3 DNA sequence: TGCGCCAGCAGCCGGGAGTGGGCGAGCTACGAGCAGTACTTC. Protein: CASSREWASYEQYF.

The chain combines TRBV3-1 (or the pseudogene TRBV3-2) with TRBJ2-7, with D maybe TRBD1 (6 bases). The CDR3 is made up of 12 amino acids. V was cut by 5 bases and J by 4 bases, with 9 bases left in between. Looked up from germline, CDR1 is LGHDT and CDR2 is YNNKEL (reference sequence). CDR3 DNA: TGTGCCAGCAGCTTTACAGGGTACGAGCAGTACTTC. Its protein product is CASSFTGYEQYF.

V is TRBV3-1 (or the pseudogene TRBV3-2) and J is TRBJ2-5; D is perhaps TRBD1 (6 bases). CDR1 is LGHDT and CDR2 is YNNKEL in the germline V gene (reference sequence). The CDR3 runs to 14 residues. V was pared by 4 bases and J by 2 bases, with 11 bases between. CDR3 protein: CASSLRGGQETQYF. DNA of the CDR3: TGTGCCAGCAGCCTCAGGGGTGGGCAAGAGACCCAGTACTTC.

V and J are TRBV3-1 (or the pseudogene TRBV3-2) and TRBJ1-5; D gene ambiguous. The CDR3 runs to 13 residues. The germline V gene has CDR1 LGHDT and CDR2 YNNKEL (reference sequence). V gave up 1 base and J gave up 3 bases, with 4 bases separating them. CDR3 sequence: CASSQVVNQPQHF. In DNA, the CDR3 is TGTGCCAGCAGCCAAGTCGTCAATCAGCCCCAGCATTTT.

The rearrangement links TRBV5-1 to TRBJ2-2; 8 nucleotides match TRBD2. V trimming: 0 bases; J trimming: 2 bases; junction bases outside the gene matches: 6. CDR1 and CDR2 from the germline V gene are SGHRS and YFSETQ. This CDR3 has 17 residues. For the CDR3, the DNA is TGCGCCAGCAGCTTGGAGGTAGCGGGGCTAAACACCGGGGAGCTGTTTTTT. This translates into CASSLEVAGLNTGELFF.